In this sample, the clone carrying this T cell receptor beta chain turned up many times. What it recognizes is unknown. Indicated time point: newly diagnosed GD, antithyroid drugs for less than 3 months. From PBMCs, RNA was extracted and then used to make the TCR library. The record originates from a study of regulatory T cells in long-lasting Graves disease. Study observations and caveats: TRBV28, TRBJ1-2 and TRBJ2-5 were segments that persistent disease favored.

This CDR3 region has 14 residues. The germline V gene has CDR1 SEHNR and CDR2 FQNEAQ (reference sequence). Trimming removed 3 bases at V and 6 bases at J, with 13 bases between. Researchers made TCR beta libraries by using iRepertoire HTBI primers and running Arm-PCR on CDR3 regions. From the multiplex PCR reads, TCRdb called clonotypes with MiXCR, one entry per CDR3 protein. The sample consists of just over 600,000 distinct CDR3 sequences, around 15% of them appearing once. The same data also contributed to another study, on T cells in Graves' hyperthyroidism and ophthalmopathy.

Sequenced material: peripheral blood mononuclear cells (PBMCs), taken at new diagnosis, from a patient treated with antithyroid drugs. The chain combines TRBV7-9 with TRBJ2-3, with D possibly TRBD2 on 6 matching bases. The clonotype comes from a woman aged 30 to 39 with Graves disease. This CDR3 reads CASSLTGSGDTQYF. Written as DNA, the CDR3 is TGTGCCAGCAGCTTGACCGGGAGTGGTGATACGCAGTATTTT.